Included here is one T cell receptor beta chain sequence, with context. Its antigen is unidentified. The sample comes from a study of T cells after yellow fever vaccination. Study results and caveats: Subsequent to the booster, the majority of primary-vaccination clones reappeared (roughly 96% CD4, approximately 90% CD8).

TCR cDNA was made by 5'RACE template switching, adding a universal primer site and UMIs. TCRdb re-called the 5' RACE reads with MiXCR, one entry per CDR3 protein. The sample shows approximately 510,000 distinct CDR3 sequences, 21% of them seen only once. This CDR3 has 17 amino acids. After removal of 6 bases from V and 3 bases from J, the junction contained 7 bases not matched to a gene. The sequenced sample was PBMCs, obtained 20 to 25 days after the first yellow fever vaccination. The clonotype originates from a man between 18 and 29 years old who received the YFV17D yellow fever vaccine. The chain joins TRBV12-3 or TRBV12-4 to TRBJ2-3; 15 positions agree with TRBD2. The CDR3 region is CASRQGLAGGETDTQYF. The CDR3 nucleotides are TGTGCCAGCAGACAAGGACTAGCGGGGGGGGAGACAGATACGCAGTATTTT.